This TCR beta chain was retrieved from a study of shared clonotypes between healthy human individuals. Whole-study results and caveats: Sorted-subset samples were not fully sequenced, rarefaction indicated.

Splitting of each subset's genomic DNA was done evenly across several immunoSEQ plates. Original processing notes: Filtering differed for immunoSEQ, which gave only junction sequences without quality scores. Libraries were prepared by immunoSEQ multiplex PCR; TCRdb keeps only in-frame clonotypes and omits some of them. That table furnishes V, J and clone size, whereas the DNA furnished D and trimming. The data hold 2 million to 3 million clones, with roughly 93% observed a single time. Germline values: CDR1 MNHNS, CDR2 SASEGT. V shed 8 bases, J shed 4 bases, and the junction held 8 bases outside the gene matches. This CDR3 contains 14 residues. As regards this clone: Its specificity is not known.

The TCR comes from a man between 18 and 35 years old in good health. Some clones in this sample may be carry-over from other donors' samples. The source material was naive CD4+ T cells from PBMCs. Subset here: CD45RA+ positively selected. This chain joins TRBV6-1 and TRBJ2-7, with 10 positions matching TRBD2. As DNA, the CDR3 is TGTGCCAGCCAGCTAGCGGGAGTGGGATACGAGCAGTACTTC. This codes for CASQLAGVGYEQYF.